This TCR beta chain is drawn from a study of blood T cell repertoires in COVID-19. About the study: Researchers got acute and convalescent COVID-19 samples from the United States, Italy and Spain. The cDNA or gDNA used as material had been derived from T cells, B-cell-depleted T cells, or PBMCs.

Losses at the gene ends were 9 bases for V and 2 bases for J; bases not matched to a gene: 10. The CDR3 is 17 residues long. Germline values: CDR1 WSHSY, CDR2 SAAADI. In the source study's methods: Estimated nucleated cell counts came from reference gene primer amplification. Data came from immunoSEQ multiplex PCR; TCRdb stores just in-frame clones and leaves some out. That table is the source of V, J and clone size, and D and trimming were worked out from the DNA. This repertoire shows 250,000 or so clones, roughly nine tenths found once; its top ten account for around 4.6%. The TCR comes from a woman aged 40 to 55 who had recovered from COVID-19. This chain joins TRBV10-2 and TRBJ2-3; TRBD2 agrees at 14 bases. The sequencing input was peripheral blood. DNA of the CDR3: TGCGCCAGTACTGGACTAGCGGGGGGCCGAGACACAGATACGCAGTATTTT. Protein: CASTGLAGGRDTDTQYF.